This T cell receptor (beta chain) was captured in a study of Graves' ophthalmopathy and Graves' hyperthyroidism. The overall study: Samples of peripheral blood were obtained at initial diagnosis, prior to treatment of any kind.

The table lists this clonotype with many counts. The length of the CDR3 is 12 residues. The trim removed 10 bases at V and 3 bases at J, leaving 4 bases unmatched. Scientists amplified the TCR beta CDR3 regions from RNA transcripts. First-round RT-PCR with HTBI primers preceded a second-round multiplex PCR. TCRdb recomputed calls from the multiplex PCR reads with MiXCR, one row per CDR3 protein. The sample holds around 600,000 distinct CDR3 sequences; about 41% are singletons and the top ten take around 3%. The chain has TRBV12-3 or TRBV12-4 and TRBJ2-7; 9 bases are shared with TRBD1. Sequenced material: peripheral blood. This receptor was taken from an adult man with Graves' ophthalmopathy. For the CDR3, the DNA is TGTGCCACAGGGACAGGGCACTACGAGCAGTACTTC. Translation gives CATGTGHYEQYF.